Each of the 20 T cell receptor beta chains below was sequenced from the same sample in a study of cytomegalovirus exposure and HLA in healthy donors. Researchers ran the PCR with 60 Vbeta and 13 Jbeta primers. Only in-frame clones appear in the TCRdb table, and some are missing; sequencing was by immunoSEQ multiplex PCR. In the table there are 82,000 or so clones, around 10% of which are singletons. Sequenced sample: PBMCs. These receptors were taken from a man aged 60 to 75 in good health and CMV-seropositive.

This clone was counted between two and nine times. Written as DNA, the CDR3 is TGTGCCACCGAGGGGGCCCTTAATGAAAAACTGTTTTTT. As protein: CATEGALNEKLFF. This rearrangement joins TRBV2 to TRBJ1-4; 7 nucleotides agree with TRBD1. The germline V gene encodes CDR1 SNHLY and CDR2 FYNNEI. This CDR3 comprises 13 residues. V lost 10 bases to trimming and J lost 4 bases; unmatched junction nucleotides: 6.

The chain uses TRBV6-6 and TRBJ2-7; tentatively, D is TRBD1 (6 bases). With 7 bases removed from V and 3 bases from J, the gap between germline ends came to 16 bases. The CDR3 covers 14 residues. CDR1 MNHNY and CDR2 SVGAGI come from the germline V gene (reference sequence). The CDR3 sequence is CASTQAGELYEQYF. The CDR3 coding sequence is TGTGCCAGCACCCAAGCAGGGGAACTCTACGAGCAGTACTTC.

This clone was observed a handful of times. This sequence joins TRBV2 and TRBJ2-5, with TRBD2 identical over 13 bases. The CDR3 extends over 17 amino acids. V dropped 4 bases and J dropped 5; count of bases not matched to a gene: 10. Germline loops: CDR1 SNHLY, CDR2 FYNNEI. As DNA, the CDR3 is TGTGCCAGCAGTGGACTAGCGGGAGGTCTCGCGGTCGAGACCCAGTACTTC. It translates to CASSGLAGGLAVETQYF.

This clone was counted a few times. A junction boundary mismatches the germline segment, possibly from a read error. This sequence joins TRBV5-8 and TRBJ2-5; 7 bases fit TRBD1. The CDR3 length is 15 residues. Germline V gene sequence: CDR1 SGHTS, CDR2 YDEGEE. The CDR3 sequence is CASSWPLGQRENQYF. CDR3 nucleotide sequence: TGTGCCAGCAGCTGGCCCTTGGGACAGAGAGAGAACCAGTACTTC.

This clone was seen a few times. The rearrangement uses TRBV28 and TRBJ2-3; TRBD2 might be the D (6 bases). Per the germline V gene, CDR1 is MDHEN and CDR2 is SYDVKM. This CDR3 has 15 amino acids. The V end lost 2 bases, the J end lost 0 bases, and 9 bases lay between the germline ends. DNA of the CDR3: TGTGCCAGCAGTTTACCGCTAGCGAGCACAGATACGCAGTATTTT. It translates to CASSLPLASTDTQYF.

This clone has only a few counts. The chain recombines TRBV9 with TRBJ2-2; 10 bases are shared with TRBD1. CDR1 and CDR2 from the germline V gene are SGDLS and YYNGEE. The CDR3 is 16 amino acids. V lost 0 bases, J lost 2 bases, and 1 base stayed unmatched. Written as DNA, the CDR3 is TGTGCCAGCAGCGTAGGACAGGGGGCAAACACCGGGGAGCTGTTTTTT. Translated, it gives CASSVGQGANTGELFF. Combining the CDR3 with reference TRBV9 and TRBJ2-2 gives the whole variable domain DSGVTQTPKHLITATGQRVTLRCSPRSGDLSVYWYQQSLDQGLQFLIQYYNGEERAKGNILERFSAQQFPDLHSELNLSSLELGDSALYFCASSVGQGANTGELFFGEGSRLTVL.

V usage is TRBV5-1 and J usage is TRBJ2-1, with 11 nucleotides matching TRBD2. With 4 bases clipped from V and 5 bases from J, the junction kept 8 bases outside the gene matches. This CDR3 contains 16 residues. Germline V gives CDR1 SGHRS, CDR2 YFSETQ. CDR3 region: CASSALLAGGDNEQFF. The CDR3 DNA is TGCGCCAGCAGCGCCCTGCTAGCGGGGGGAGACAATGAGCAGTTCTTC.

This clone was observed a few times. This chain connects TRBV6-5 to TRBJ1-2; the match to TRBD1 covers 7 bases. The CDR3 loop spans 14 amino acids. Germline CDR1 MNHEY, CDR2 SVGAGI. V gave up 5 bases and J gave up 2 bases; unmatched junction bases: 5. DNA for the CDR3: TGTGCCAGCAGTCCAGTGGACAGGAACTATGGCTACACCTTC. It translates to CASSPVDRNYGYTF.

V is TRBV27 and J is TRBJ2-3; TRBD1 agrees at 8 bases. The germline V gene encodes CDR1 MNHEY and CDR2 SMNVEV (reference sequence). V dropped 6 bases and J dropped 4; count of bases not matched to a gene: 3. CDR3 length equals 13 residues. Here the CDR3 reads CASRRQGPDTQYF. The CDR3 region has the DNA TGTGCCAGCAGGCGACAGGGGCCAGATACGCAGTATTTT.

This clone was counted between two and nine times. The gene calls are TRBV2 and TRBJ2-1, with D perhaps matching TRBD1 (5 bases). Germline assignment: CDR1 SNHLY and CDR2 FYNNEI. The CDR3 is 15 amino acids. V was shortened by 2 bases and J by 0 bases, with 8 bases between the two germline ends. CDR3 amino acids: CASSERGRSYNEQFF. CDR3 in DNA: TGTGCCAGCAGTGAAAGGGGCCGCTCCTACAATGAGCAGTTCTTC.

J is TRBJ1-4 and V is TRBV29-1; possible D gene TRBD1, 5 bases. This CDR3 has 13 amino acids. From germline, CDR1 is SQVTM and CDR2 ANQGSEA. V lost 3 bases, J lost 10 bases, and 15 bases lay in between. CDR3 in amino acids: CSVDRQGTGKLFF. In DNA, the CDR3 is TGCAGCGTTGATCGGCAGGGAACCGGAAAACTGTTTTTT.

The CDR3 loop reads CASSSGDSPLHF. As DNA, the CDR3 is TGTGCCAGCAGCTCAGGGGATTCACCCCTCCACTTT. The rearrangement joins TRBV9 to TRBJ1-6; a weak D match, TRBD1 (6 bases). V lost 4 bases and J 8 bases, leaving 7 bases between the germline ends. The CDR3 runs 12 residues. The V gene's germline CDR1 is SGDLS and CDR2 YYNGEE. The full variable domain, in which reference TRBV9 and TRBJ1-6 provide the parts outside the CDR3, is DSGVTQTPKHLITATGQRVTLRCSPRSGDLSVYWYQQSLDQGLQFLIQYYNGEERAKGNILERFSAQQFPDLHSELNLSSLELGDSALYFCASSSGDSPLHFGNGTRLTVT.

This chain links TRBV2 with TRBJ1-4; TRBD1 matches at 10 bases. V gave up 11 bases and J gave up 8 bases; unmatched junction bases: 8. There are 13 residues in the CDR3. Per germline, CDR1 SNHLY and CDR2 FYNNEI. The DNA of the CDR3 is TGTGCCGGATCCGGGACAGGGGAAGAAAAACTGTTTTTT. This encodes CAGSGTGEEKLFF.

This clone turned up a few times. The chain is built from TRBV7-6 and TRBJ1-4; D remains ambiguous. In germline, CDR1 is SGHVS, CDR2 FNYEAQ. The CDR3 sequence is 15 residues long. V shed 1 base and J shed 6 bases, with 12 bases lying between them. CDR3 protein: CASSLVGRMDEKLFF. CDR3 bases: TGTGCCAGCAGCTTAGTGGGGAGGATGGATGAAAAACTGTTTTTT.

The chain couples TRBV15 to TRBJ1-5; D not certain. V was cut by 0 bases and J by 1 base, with 10 bases left in between. Germline loops: CDR1 LNHNV, CDR2 YYDKDF (reference sequence). This CDR3 is built from 16 residues. The CDR3 region is CATSRDRGFSNQPQHF. In DNA form, the CDR3 reads TGTGCCACCAGCAGAGATCGAGGGTTCAGCAATCAGCCCCAGCATTTT. The variable domain in full, completed from reference TRBV15 and TRBJ1-5, reads DAMVIQNPRYQVTQFGKPVTLSCSQTLNHNVMYWYQQKSSQAPKLLFHYYDKDFNNEADTPDNFQSRRPNTSFCFLDIRSPGLGDTAMYLCATSRDRGFSNQPQHFGDGTRLSIL.

This clone was recorded a few times. The V and J genes are TRBV11-2 and TRBJ2-4; the D is unclear. Germline CDR1 and CDR2: SGHAT and FQNNGV. V shed 1 base and J shed 1 base, with 14 bases lying between them. This CDR3 is built from 17 residues. In DNA form, the CDR3 reads TGTGCCAGCAGCTTAGTCTCTAGAATGAGGGCCAAAAACATTCAGTACTTC. This encodes CASSLVSRMRAKNIQYF.

This clone was seen more than once but under ten times. The rearrangement joins TRBV6-1 to TRBJ2-5, with TRBD1 matching 8 bases. Germline V gene lookup returns CDR1 MNHNS and CDR2 SASEGT. The CDR3 extends over 15 amino acids. The trim removed 7 bases at V and 4 bases at J, leaving 11 bases unmatched. In DNA form, the CDR3 reads TGTGCCAGCATCCGGACAGGGACGGGGGCAGAGACCCAGTACTTC. It specifies CASIRTGTGAETQYF.

V usage is TRBV6-4 and J usage is TRBJ2-1; TRBD1 matches 9 bases. The V and J ends lost 10 bases and 6 bases, in that order; junction bases with no gene match: 10. Per germline, CDR1 MRHNA and CDR2 SNTAGT. CDR3 length: 14 amino acids. CDR3 sequence (DNA): TGTGCCACCTCCCGGGACAGGGCGTCCAATGAGCAGTTCTTC. Translating it yields CATSRDRASNEQFF.

This clone has only a few counts. The genes are TRBV28 and TRBJ1-5; the match to TRBD1 covers 8 bases. Germline V gene sequence: CDR1 MDHEN, CDR2 SYDVKM. After removal of 4 bases from V and 6 bases from J, the junction contained 8 bases not matched to a gene. CDR3 length equals 15 residues. CDR3: CASSSRRQGFQPQHF. CDR3 nucleotide sequence: TGTGCCAGCAGTTCCCGTCGACAGGGGTTTCAGCCCCAGCATTTT.

This clone was counted only a few times. The V gene is TRBV5-1, the J gene TRBJ2-7, with TRBD2 matching over 9 bases. Germline-derived CDR1 and CDR2 are SGHRS and YFSETQ. Unmatched junction bases numbered 7, after V lost 0 bases and J lost 6 bases. CDR3 length: 15 amino acids. The CDR3 nucleotides read TGCGCCAGCAGCTTGGGGAGTAGCGGGAGTGGCGAGCAGTACTTC. This gives the protein CASSLGSSGSGEQYF.